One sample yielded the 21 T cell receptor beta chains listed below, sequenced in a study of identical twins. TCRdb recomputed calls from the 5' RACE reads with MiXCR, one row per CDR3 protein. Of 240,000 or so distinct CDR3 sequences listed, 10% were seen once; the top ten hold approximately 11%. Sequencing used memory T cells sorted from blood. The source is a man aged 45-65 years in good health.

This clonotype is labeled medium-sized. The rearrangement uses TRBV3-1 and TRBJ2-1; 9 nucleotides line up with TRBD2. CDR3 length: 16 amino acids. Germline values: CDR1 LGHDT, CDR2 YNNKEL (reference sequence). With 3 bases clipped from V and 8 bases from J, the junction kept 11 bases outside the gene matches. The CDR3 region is CASSHLLAGGVDEQFF. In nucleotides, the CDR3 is TGTGCCAGCAGCCACCTTCTTGCGGGAGGGGTAGATGAGCAGTTCTTC.

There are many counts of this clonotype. CDR3 residues: CASSSPRDFQETQYF. The CDR3 DNA is TGTGCCAGCAGTTCCCCGCGGGACTTCCAAGAGACCCAGTACTTC. The V call is TRBV12-3 or TRBV12-4, the J call TRBJ2-5; D possibly corresponds to TRBD2 (6 bases). V was clipped by 4 bases and J by 1 base, with 13 bases between them. This CDR3 region has 15 residues.

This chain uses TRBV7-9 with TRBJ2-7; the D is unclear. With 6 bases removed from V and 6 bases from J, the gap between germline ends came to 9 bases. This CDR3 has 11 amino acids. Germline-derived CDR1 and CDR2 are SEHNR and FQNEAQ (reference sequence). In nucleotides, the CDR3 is TGTGCCAGCAGGGGTCTGGGCGAGCAGTACTTC. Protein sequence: CASRGLGEQYF.

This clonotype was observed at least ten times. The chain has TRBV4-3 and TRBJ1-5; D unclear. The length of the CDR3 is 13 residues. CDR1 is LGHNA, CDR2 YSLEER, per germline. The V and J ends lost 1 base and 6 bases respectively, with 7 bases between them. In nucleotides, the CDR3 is TGCGCCAGCAGCCAAGTTAGGGCTCAGCCCCAGCATTTT. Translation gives CASSQVRAQPQHF.

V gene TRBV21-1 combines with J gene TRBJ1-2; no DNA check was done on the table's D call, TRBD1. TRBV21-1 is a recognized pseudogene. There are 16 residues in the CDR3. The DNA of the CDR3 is TGTGCCAGCAGCAAAAAGGGAACTGCTAGGGGCTATGGCTACACCTTC. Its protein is CASSKKGTARGYGYTF.

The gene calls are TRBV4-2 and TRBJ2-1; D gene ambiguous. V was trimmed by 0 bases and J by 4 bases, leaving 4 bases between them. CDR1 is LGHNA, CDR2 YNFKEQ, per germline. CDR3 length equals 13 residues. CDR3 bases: TGTGCCAGCAGCCAAGACCCGTACAATGAGCAGTTCTTC. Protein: CASSQDPYNEQFF.

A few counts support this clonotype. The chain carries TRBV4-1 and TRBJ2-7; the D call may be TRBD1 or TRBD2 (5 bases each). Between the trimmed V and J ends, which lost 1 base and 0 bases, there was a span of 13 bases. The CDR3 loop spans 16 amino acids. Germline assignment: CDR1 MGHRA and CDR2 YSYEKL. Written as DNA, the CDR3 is TGCGCCAGCAGCCAAGGGAGGCAGACAGACTCCTACGAGCAGTACTTC. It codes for CASSQGRQTDSYEQYF.

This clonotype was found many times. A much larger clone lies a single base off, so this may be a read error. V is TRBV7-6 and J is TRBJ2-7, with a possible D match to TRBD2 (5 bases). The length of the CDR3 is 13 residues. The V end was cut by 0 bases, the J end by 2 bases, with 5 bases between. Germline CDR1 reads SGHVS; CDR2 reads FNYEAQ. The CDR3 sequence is CASSLARAYEQYF. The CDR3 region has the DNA TGTGCCAGCAGCTTAGCGAGGGCCTACGAGCAGTACTTC.

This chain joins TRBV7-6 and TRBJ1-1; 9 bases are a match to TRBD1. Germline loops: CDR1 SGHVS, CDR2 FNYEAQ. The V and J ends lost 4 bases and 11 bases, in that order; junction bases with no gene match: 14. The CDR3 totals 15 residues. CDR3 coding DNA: TGTGCCAGCAGCTCTGGGATTGGGACAGGGAGGTCTGCTTTCTTT. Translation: CASSSGIGTGRSAFF.

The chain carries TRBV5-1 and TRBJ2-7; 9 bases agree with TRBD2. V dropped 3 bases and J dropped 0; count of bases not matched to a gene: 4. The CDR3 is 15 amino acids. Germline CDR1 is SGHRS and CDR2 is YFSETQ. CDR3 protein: CASSSSGGPSYEQYF. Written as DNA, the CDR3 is TGCGCCAGCAGCTCGAGCGGGGGGCCCTCCTACGAGCAGTACTTC. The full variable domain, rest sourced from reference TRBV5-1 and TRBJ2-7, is KAGVTQTPRYLIKTRGQQVTLSCSPISGHRSVSWYQQTPGQGLQFLFEYFSETQRNKGNFPGRFSGRQFSNSRSEMNVSTLELGDSALYLCASSSSGGPSYEQYFGPGTRLTVT.

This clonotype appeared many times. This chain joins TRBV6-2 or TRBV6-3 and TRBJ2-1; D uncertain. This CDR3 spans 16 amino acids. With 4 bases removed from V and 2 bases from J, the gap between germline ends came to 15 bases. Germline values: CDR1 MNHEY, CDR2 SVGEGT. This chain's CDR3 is CASSSRGRSPYNEQFF. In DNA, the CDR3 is TGTGCCAGCAGTTCTCGAGGACGATCTCCCTACAATGAGCAGTTCTTC.

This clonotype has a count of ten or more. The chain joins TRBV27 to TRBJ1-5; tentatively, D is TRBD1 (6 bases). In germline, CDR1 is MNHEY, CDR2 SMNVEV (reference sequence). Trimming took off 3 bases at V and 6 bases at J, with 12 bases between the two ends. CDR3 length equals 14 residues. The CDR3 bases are TGTGCCAGCAGTTTCAGGGGATGGGGTCAGCCCCAGCATTTT. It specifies CASSFRGWGQPQHF.

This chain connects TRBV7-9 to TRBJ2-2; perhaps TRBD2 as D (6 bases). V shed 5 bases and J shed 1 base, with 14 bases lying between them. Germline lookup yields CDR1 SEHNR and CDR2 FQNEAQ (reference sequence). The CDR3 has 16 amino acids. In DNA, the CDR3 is TGTGCCAGCAGCATACCGGGACTGTTGAACACCGGGGAGCTGTTTTTT. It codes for CASSIPGLLNTGELFF.

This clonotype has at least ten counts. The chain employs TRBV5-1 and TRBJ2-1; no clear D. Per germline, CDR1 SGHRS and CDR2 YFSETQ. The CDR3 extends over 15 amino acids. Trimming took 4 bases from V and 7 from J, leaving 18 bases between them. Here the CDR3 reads CASSLTGPPKNEQFF. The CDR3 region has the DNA TGCGCCAGCAGCCTTACCGGGCCTCCGAAAAATGAGCAGTTCTTC.

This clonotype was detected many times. CDR3 sequence (DNA): TGTGCCAGCAGCTTAGCGGATGGTCAGGTTGATTTAAGGGACACTGAAGCTTTCTTT. It translates to CASSLADGQVDLRDTEAFF. The chain combines TRBV7-6 with TRBJ1-1; D not certain. The CDR3 runs to 19 residues. Germline values: CDR1 SGHVS, CDR2 FNYEAQ. Trimming cost V 0 bases and J 3 bases, with 23 bases left between them.

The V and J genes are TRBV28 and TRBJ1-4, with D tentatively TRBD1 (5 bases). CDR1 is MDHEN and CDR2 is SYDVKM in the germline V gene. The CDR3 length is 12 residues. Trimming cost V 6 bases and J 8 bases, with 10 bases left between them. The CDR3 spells CASSGHREKLFF. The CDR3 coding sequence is TGTGCCAGCAGCGGACACAGGGAAAAACTGTTTTTT. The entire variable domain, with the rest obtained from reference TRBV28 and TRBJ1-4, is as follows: DVKVTQSSRYLVKRTGEKVFLECVQDMDHENMFWYRQDPGLGLRLIYFSYDVKMKEKGDIPEGYSVSREKKERFSLILESASTNQTSMYLCASSGHREKLFFGSGTQLSVL.

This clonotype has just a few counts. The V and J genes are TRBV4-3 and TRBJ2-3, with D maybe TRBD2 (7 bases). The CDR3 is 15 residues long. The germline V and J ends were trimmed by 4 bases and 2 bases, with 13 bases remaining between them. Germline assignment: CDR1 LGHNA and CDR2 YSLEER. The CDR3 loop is CASSLEGGLTDTQYF. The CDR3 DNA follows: TGCGCCAGCAGCCTAGAGGGGGGGCTCACAGATACGCAGTATTTT.

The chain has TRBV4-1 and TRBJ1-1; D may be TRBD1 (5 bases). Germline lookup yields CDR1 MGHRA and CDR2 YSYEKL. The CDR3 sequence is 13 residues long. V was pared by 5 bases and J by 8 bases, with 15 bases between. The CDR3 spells CASSERRTTEAFF. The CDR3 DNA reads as TGCGCCAGCAGCGAACGCCGGACAACCGAAGCTTTCTTT.

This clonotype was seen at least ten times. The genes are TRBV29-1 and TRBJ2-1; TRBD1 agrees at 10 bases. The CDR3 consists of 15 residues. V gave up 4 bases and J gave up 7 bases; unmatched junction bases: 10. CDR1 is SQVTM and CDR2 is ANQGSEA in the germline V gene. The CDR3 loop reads CSVGLAGTGVNEQFF. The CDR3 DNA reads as TGCAGCGTTGGGCTAGCCGGGACAGGGGTGAATGAGCAGTTCTTC.

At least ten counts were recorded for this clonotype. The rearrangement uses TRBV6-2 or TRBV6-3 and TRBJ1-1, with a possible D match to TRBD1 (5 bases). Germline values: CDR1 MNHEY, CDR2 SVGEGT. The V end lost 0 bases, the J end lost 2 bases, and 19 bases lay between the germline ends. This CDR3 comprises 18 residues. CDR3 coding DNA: TGTGCCAGCAGTTACTCGACCCCCCGTCGCGACAGAAACACTGAAGCTTTCTTT. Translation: CASSYSTPRRDRNTEAFF.

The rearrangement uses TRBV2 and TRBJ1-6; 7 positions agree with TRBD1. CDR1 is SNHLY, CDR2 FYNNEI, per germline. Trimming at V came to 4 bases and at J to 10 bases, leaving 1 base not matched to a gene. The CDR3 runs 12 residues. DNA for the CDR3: TGTGCCAGCAGTGGAGGGGGCTCACCCCTCCACTTT. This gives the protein CASSGGGSPLHF.